The rows below give T cell receptor beta chains drawn from one sample of a study of human versus mouse CDR3 diversity and MHC coevolution. Profiled with immunoSEQ multiplex PCR; TCRdb holds only in-frame clones, not every one. The repertoire consists of tens of thousands of clones, with about nine tenths occurring once and the leading ten covering around 0.15%. What was sequenced was naive CD4+ T cells from blood. These receptors came from a person aged 30 to 69 in good health. CDR3s include the opening cysteine and the closing phenylalanine or tryptophan. A D gene is named only where the DNA matches it firmly. Where a row states a size, it is once, few, many or the class of an expanded clone; other rows omit it.

J,length,size,D,V,DNA,CDR3
TRBJ2-3,17,few,TRBD2,TRBV25-1,TGTGCCAGCAGTGAATATTCAGCGGGGGGGACCACGGATACGCAGTATTTT,CASSEYSAGGTTDTQYF
TRBJ2-7,19,NA,NA,TRBV28,TGTGCCAGCAGTGTAGCCGACCGATTCCTACCTCTAAGCTCCTACGAGCAGTACTTC,CASSVADRFLPLSSYEQYF
TRBJ2-5,15,NA,TRBD2,TRBV7-9,TGTGCCAGCAGCTTAGGTACGGGGGGGCCGGAGACCCAGTACTTC,CASSLGTGGPETQYF
TRBJ1-3,15,NA,NA,TRBV4-1,TGCGCCAGCAGCCTCCTAGACAGTACTGGAAACACCATATATTTT,CASSLLDSTGNTIYF
TRBJ2-7,15,NA,NA,TRBV16,TGTGCCAGCAGCCAATCTTACAGGGCAGACTACGAGCAGTACTTC,CASSQSYRADYEQYF
TRBJ1-5,14,NA,NA,TRBV6-5,TGTGCCAGCAGTTTCGCCAGGGTCAATCAGCCCCAGCATTTT,CASSFARVNQPQHF
TRBJ1-1,13,NA,NA,TRBV5-1,TGCGCCAGCAGCTTGGAAGGGGGCACTGAAGCTTTCTTT,CASSLEGGTEAFF
TRBJ1-3,13,few,NA,TRBV2,TGTGCCAGCTTAGAGAGCTCTGGAAACACCATATATTTT,CASLESSGNTIYF
TRBJ1-5,15,once,TRBD1,TRBV4-1,TGCGCCAGCAGCCAAGAGGGGACAGGGAGTCAGCCCCAGCATTTT,CASSQEGTGSQPQHF
TRBJ1-6,15,once,TRBD1,TRBV13,TGTGCCAGCAGCGGGCCGGGACAGAAAAATTCACCCCTCCACTTT,CASSGPGQKNSPLHF
TRBJ2-4,17,NA,NA,TRBV10-2,TGCGCCAGCAGTGAGTCGATTAGCGGAAGTGCCAAAAACATTCAGTACTTC,CASSESISGSAKNIQYF
TRBJ1-1,14,NA,NA,TRBV7-9,TGTGCCAGCAGCTATGACAGAACGAACACTGAAGCTTTCTTT,CASSYDRTNTEAFF
TRBJ2-3,12,once,NA,TRBV25-1,TGTGCCGCTCGGGGAAGCACAGATACGCAGTATTTT,CAARGSTDTQYF
TRBJ1-4,14,NA,NA,TRBV6-5,TGTGCCAGCAGTGCGGGCTCAACTAATGAAAAACTGTTTTTT,CASSAGSTNEKLFF
TRBJ2-7,15,NA,TRBD1,TRBV7-9,TGTGCCAGCAGCTTAGGCCTTAACAGGGGCGACGAGCAGTACTTC,CASSLGLNRGDEQYF
TRBJ2-1,15,NA,NA,TRBV27,TGTGCCAGCAGTGGTCTTTCCGCGGAACACAATGAGCAGTTCTTC,CASSGLSAEHNEQFF
TRBJ1-1,13,NA,NA,TRBV19,TGTGCCAGTAGTATAGGGCAGAACACTGAAGCTTTCTTT,CASSIGQNTEAFF
TRBJ1-4,13,NA,NA,TRBV18,TGTGCCAGCTCACCGACTCTGAATGAAAAACTGTTTTTT,CASSPTLNEKLFF
TRBJ1-1,17,NA,TRBD1,TRBV30,TGTGCCTCATTTAAAGGGACAGGGGTGAGGGGTGACACTGAAGCTTTCTTT,CASFKGTGVRGDTEAFF
TRBJ2-2,13,NA,NA,TRBV11-2,TGTGCCAGCAGCTTAGGGGCTGTCGGGGAGCTGTTTTTT,CASSLGAVGELFF
TRBJ2-3,16,NA,TRBD2,TRBV7-7,TGTGCCAGCAGCTTACGTGAGGGAGGGCCTTCGAATACGCAGTATTTT,CASSLREGGPSNTQYF
TRBJ1-1,11,NA,NA,TRBV6-1,TGTGCCAGCAGACAGAACACTGAAGCTTTCTTT,CASRQNTEAFF
TRBJ1-2,13,NA,TRBD1,TRBV30,TGTGCCTGCCCCAACAGGGGGGCCGGTGGCTACACCTTC,CACPNRGAGGYTF
TRBJ1-2,13,NA,NA,TRBV27,TGTGCCAGCAGCGAGGACAGAATCTATGGCTACACCTTC,CASSEDRIYGYTF
TRBJ2-2,14,NA,TRBD2,TRBV2,TGTGCCAGCAATAGCGGGGGGGCAGACGGGGAGCTGTTTTTT,CASNSGGADGELFF
TRBJ2-7,16,NA,NA,TRBV7-9,TGTGCCAGCAGCTCGTCGGGAGGGGGCCTTCCCTACGAGCAGTACTTC,CASSSSGGGLPYEQYF
TRBJ2-7,14,NA,NA,TRBV30,TGTGCCTGGAGTGCAACAGGGATTACCTACGAGCAGTACTTC,CAWSATGITYEQYF
TRBJ2-1,13,once,NA,TRBV5-1,TGCGCCAGCAGCTTGGCACAGTACAATGAGCAGTTCTTC,CASSLAQYNEQFF
TRBJ1-4,19,NA,NA,TRBV5-5,TGTGCCAGCAGCTTGATGCAGGGAAGGTCGCGGACAACTAATGAAAAACTGTTTTTT,CASSLMQGRSRTTNEKLFF
TRBJ2-2,15,once,TRBD2,TRBV2,TGTGCCAGCAGTGTTGCCGGGAGGGGGACCGGGGAGCTGTTTTTT,CASSVAGRGTGELFF
TRBJ1-1,13,once,NA,TRBV6-1,TGTGCCAGCAGTGAGTTCATGAACACTGAAGCTTTCTTT,CASSEFMNTEAFF
TRBJ1-1,13,NA,NA,TRBV23-1,TGCGCCAGCAGTCCAGGGAAGAACACTGAAGCTTTCTTT,CASSPGKNTEAFF
TRBJ1-5,16,NA,NA,TRBV18,TGTGCCAGCTCACCACCAGGAGGAGGCGGTAATCAGCCCCAGCATTTT,CASSPPGGGGNQPQHF
TRBJ2-2,17,NA,TRBD1,TRBV7-3,TGTGCCAGCAGCTTATTGGGCCTCCCAGGGGGCACCGGGGAGCTGTTTTTT,CASSLLGLPGGTGELFF
TRBJ1-6,13,NA,NA,TRBV2,TGTGCCAGCAGTGAGGACAGTCAACCACCCCTCCACTTT,CASSEDSQPPLHF